This TCR beta chain was retrieved from a study of CD4 and CD8 cells across lung adenocarcinoma regions. The patients had localized lung adenocarcinoma, a non-small cell subtype. Each CDR3 protein gets one entry after TCRdb re-called the PCR reads with MiXCR. Among just over 20,000 distinct CDR3 sequences listed, around 59% were seen once. J gave up 7 bases and V 10 bases, and 8 bases lay outside the gene matches. The CDR3 totals 13 residues. Germline CDR1 WSHSY, CDR2 SAAADI. Sequencing used CD8+ T cells from the center of a lung tumor. This sequence was found in a female donor with lung adenocarcinoma. The CD4 and CD8 labels of this study may be unreliable. The chain carries TRBV10-2 and TRBJ2-4, with 9 positions matching TRBD1. The CDR3 loop reads CATRTGADNIQYF. As DNA, the CDR3 is TGCGCCACGAGGACAGGGGCCGACAACATTCAGTACTTC.